What follows are 28 T cell receptor beta chains derived from one specimen sequenced in a study of blood T cell repertoires in COVID-19. The method was immunoSEQ multiplex PCR; TCRdb's version includes in-frame clones alone and lacks a portion of them. The profile shows 110,000 or so clones, about 90% of them singletons. The sequencing input was peripheral blood. The receptors were gathered from a human donor in a cohort sampled during active COVID-19.

The CDR3 is CASSLGYSYRGYTF. DNA for the CDR3: TGCGCCAGCAGCTTGGGATACAGTTACCGGGGCTACACCTTC. The chain has TRBV5-1 and TRBJ1-2; D is ambiguous. The CDR3 is made up of 14 amino acids. Deletions cut 0 bases from V and 8 bases from J, with 14 bases between. The V gene's germline CDR1 is SGHRS and CDR2 YFSETQ.

The chain has TRBV11-2 and TRBJ2-5; D is undetermined. The length of the CDR3 is 13 residues. Per the germline V gene, CDR1 is SGHAT and CDR2 is FQNNGV. V lost 7 bases and J 2 bases, leaving 11 bases between the germline ends. The CDR3: CASTSDIQETQYF. CDR3 in DNA: TGTGCCAGCACCTCAGATATACAAGAGACCCAGTACTTC.

This clone was seen a single time. The J gene is TRBJ2-6, the V gene TRBV10-2; 9 bases match TRBD1. Per germline, CDR1 WSHSY and CDR2 SAAADI. The CDR3 is made up of 16 amino acids. The junction had 6 bases not matched to a gene; V was cut back by 8 bases and J by 1 base. For the CDR3, the DNA is TGCGCCAGCTTACCGGGACAGGGATCTGGGGCCAACGTCCTGACTTTC. Translated: CASLPGQGSGANVLTF.

This rearrangement joins TRBV24-1 to TRBJ2-3, with 13 bases aligning to TRBD2. The CDR3 has 18 residues. Germline CDR1 KGHDR, CDR2 SFDVKD. Trimming took 4 bases from V and 2 from J; bases not matched to a gene: 8. The CDR3 sequence is CATSDTGTSGVITDTQYF. Written as DNA, the CDR3 is TGTGCCACCAGTGACACCGGGACTAGCGGGGTGATCACAGATACGCAGTATTTT.

This clone was detected only a few times. V and J are TRBV14 and TRBJ2-1; TRBD2 aligns across 13 bases. Germline CDR1 reads SGHDN; CDR2 reads FVKESK. CDR3 length: 21 residues. Trimming took 0 bases from V and 3 from J; bases not matched to a gene: 14. The CDR3 DNA reads TGTGCCAGCAGCCAAGATGGCTTGGGGACTAGCGGGATAGGATTCTACAATGAGCAGTTCTTC. Amino acid sequence: CASSQDGLGTSGIGFYNEQFF.

This sequence joins TRBV19 and TRBJ2-2; no definite D call. The V gene lost 5 bases and the J gene lost 3 bases, with 13 bases spanning the gap. Looked up from germline, CDR1 is LNHDA and CDR2 is SQIVND (reference sequence). There are 15 residues in the CDR3. The CDR3 region has the DNA TGTGCCAGTAGTCTGGGCGAGATACACACCGGGGAGCTGTTTTTT. Its translation is CASSLGEIHTGELFF. Full variable domain (rest looked up from reference TRBV19 and TRBJ2-2): DGGITQSPKYLFRKEGQNVTLSCEQNLNHDAMYWYRQDPGQGLRLIYYSQIVNDFQKGDIAEGYSVSREKKESFPLTVTSAQKNPTAFYLCASSLGEIHTGELFFGEGSRLTVL.

The chain recombines TRBV10-3 with TRBJ2-3; tentatively, D is TRBD2 (6 bases). V gave up 10 bases and J gave up 0 bases, with 17 bases separating them. CDR3 length: 15 amino acids. Germline CDR1 reads ENHRY; CDR2 reads SYGVKD. The CDR3 DNA follows: TGTGCCACACACACGGGGGTCCCTAGCACAGATACGCAGTATTTT. It translates to CATHTGVPSTDTQYF.

The chain has TRBV7-2 and TRBJ1-2; the D gene is possibly TRBD1 (5 bases). The length of the CDR3 is 16 residues. Germline lookup yields CDR1 SGHTA and CDR2 FQGNSA. The V and J ends lost 1 base and 4 bases respectively, with 16 bases between them. The CDR3 reads CASSLVPATTVYGYTF. CDR3 DNA: TGTGCCAGCAGCTTAGTTCCAGCAACGACAGTCTATGGCTACACCTTC.

The rearrangement joins TRBV5-1 to TRBJ2-7; 7 bases are a match to TRBD1. Per the germline V gene, CDR1 is SGHRS and CDR2 is YFSETQ. This CDR3 comprises 14 residues. Unmatched junction bases numbered 14, after V lost 5 bases and J lost 9 bases. The CDR3 protein is CASSRDSSTGGQYF. The CDR3 DNA reads TGCGCCAGCAGTCGGGACAGCTCCACAGGTGGGCAGTACTTC.

This rearrangement joins TRBV7-9 to TRBJ2-1, with D perhaps matching TRBD2 (7 bases). V gave up 1 base and J gave up 1 base, with 20 bases separating them. The CDR3 covers 19 residues. The germline V gene has CDR1 SEHNR and CDR2 FQNEAQ (reference sequence). The DNA for the CDR3 is TGTGCCAGCAGCTTAGGGCTCATGGGGGGGGCTACTTCCTACAATGAGCAGTTCTTC. Translation: CASSLGLMGGATSYNEQFF.

The chain is built from TRBV6-5 and TRBJ2-2; tentatively, D is TRBD2 (8 bases). CDR3 size: 15 residues. Looked up from germline, CDR1 is MNHEY and CDR2 is SVGAGI. Trimming removed 10 bases from V and 7 bases from J, with 22 bases in between. The CDR3 DNA reads as TGTGCCACCCGGAGGGGGCGGGGGGCGATCGGGGAGCTGTTTTTT. Protein sequence: CATRRGRGAIGELFF.

This rearrangement joins TRBV28 to TRBJ1-3; D unresolved. The CDR3 is 12 amino acids. The ends were cut back, 5 bases at V and 4 bases at J, with 6 bases in the middle. Germline V CDR1 and CDR2: MDHEN, SYDVKM. CDR3 sequence reads: CASSVRGNTIYF. CDR3 coding DNA: TGTGCCAGCAGTGTGCGGGGAAACACCATATATTTT.

The chain joins TRBV7-9 to TRBJ2-4, with 16 bases identical to TRBD2. Germline CDR1 is SEHNR and CDR2 is FQNEAQ (reference sequence). V shed 5 bases, J shed 6 bases, and the junction held 7 bases outside the gene matches. This CDR3 is 17 amino acids long. The CDR3 DNA sequence: TGTGCCAGCAGCCCCGGGACTAGCGGGAGGGAGAGAAACATTCAGTACTTC. It yields the protein CASSPGTSGRERNIQYF.

The chain joins TRBV21-1 to TRBJ2-3; TRBD2 is taken as the D call from the table, unchecked against the DNA. TRBV21-1 is tagged as a pseudogene. The CDR3 contains 13 residues. CDR3 amino acids: CASSIRLADTQYF. The CDR3 coding sequence is TGTGCCAGCAGCATTCGCTTAGCGGATACGCAGTATTTT.

The V gene is TRBV19, the J gene TRBJ2-7; D is possibly TRBD2 (5 bases). Germline values: CDR1 LNHDA, CDR2 SQIVND (reference sequence). The V and J ends lost 5 bases and 1 base respectively, with 12 bases between them. The CDR3 contains 14 residues. The CDR3 reads CASSLRVSSYEQYF. CDR3 in DNA: TGTGCCAGTAGTTTGCGGGTCTCATCCTACGAGCAGTACTTC.

CDR3 in DNA: TGTGCCAGCAGCCAAGGGCGATATAGCGCAGATACGCAGTATTTT. Protein sequence: CASSQGRYSADTQYF. The chain combines TRBV3-1 (or the pseudogene TRBV3-2) with TRBJ2-3; D is possibly TRBD2 (5 bases). The CDR3 is 15 residues long. V shed 1 base and J shed 4 bases, with 12 bases lying between them. Germline V gene data show CDR1 as LGHDT and CDR2 as YNNKEL (reference sequence).

V and J are TRBV4-2 and TRBJ1-2; D is possibly TRBD1 (6 bases). Germline assignment: CDR1 LGHNA and CDR2 YNFKEQ. There are 16 residues in the CDR3. Trimming took 1 base from V and 3 from J, leaving 15 bases between them. The CDR3 is CASSQVIGAGDYGYTF. CDR3 sequence (DNA): TGTGCCAGCAGCCAAGTCATTGGGGCAGGGGACTATGGCTACACCTTC.

The rearrangement links TRBV9 to TRBJ2-1, with 7 bases lining up with TRBD2. CDR3 size: 15 residues. The trim removed 3 bases at V and 2 bases at J, leaving 5 bases unmatched. Germline V gene sequence: CDR1 SGDLS, CDR2 YYNGEE. The CDR3 DNA reads TGTGCCAGCAGCGCCGCCGGGACTACCTACAATGAGCAGTTCTTC. Translated: CASSAAGTTYNEQFF.

The chain employs TRBV6-5 and TRBJ2-1; possible D gene TRBD2, 5 bases. The ends were cut back, 6 bases at V and 9 bases at J, with 9 bases in the middle. Germline CDR1 and CDR2: MNHEY and SVGAGI. This CDR3 comprises 11 residues. The CDR3, as DNA: TGTGCCAGCAGAACCCGGGGTGAGCAGTTCTTC. Its translation is CASRTRGEQFF.

V and J are TRBV11-3 and TRBJ1-6, with D maybe TRBD1 (6 bases). The germline V and J ends were trimmed by 5 bases and 10 bases, with 18 bases remaining between them. The V gene's germline CDR1 is SGHNT and CDR2 YENEEA. This CDR3 spans 15 amino acids. This CDR3 reads CASSPGGGRYSPLHF. In DNA, the CDR3 is TGTGCCAGCAGCCCCGGGGGGGGGCGATACTCACCCCTCCACTTT.

The rearrangement joins TRBV19 to TRBJ2-3, with D perhaps TRBD1 (5 bases). V lost 6 bases to trimming and J lost 4 bases, with 11 bases between them. This CDR3 region has 13 residues. Germline loops: CDR1 LNHDA, CDR2 SQIVND (reference sequence). CDR3 nucleotide sequence: TGTGCCAGTAGCCTCGGACACCCAGATACGCAGTATTTT. As protein: CASSLGHPDTQYF.

This clone appeared a single time. The chain recombines TRBV6-1 with TRBJ2-5; the match to TRBD1 covers 10 bases. This CDR3 comprises 16 residues. Germline V gene lookup returns CDR1 MNHNS and CDR2 SASEGT. Trimming took 4 bases from V and 5 from J; bases not matched to a gene: 10. The CDR3 bases are TGTGCCAGCAGTGGATTATGGACAGGGGGGCGCGAGACCCAGTACTTC. This gives the protein CASSGLWTGGRETQYF.

The chain joins TRBV6-5 to TRBJ1-6, with 7 bases fitting TRBD1. Germline CDR1 and CDR2: MNHEY and SVGAGI. V lost 6 bases and J lost 4; bases outside the gene matches: 6. There are 15 residues in the CDR3. CDR3 bases: TGTGCCAGCAGCCGAGACAGGGAGTATAATTCACCCCTCCACTTT. Encoded protein: CASSRDREYNSPLHF.

The chain combines TRBV19 with TRBJ2-7, with a tentative D call TRBD1 (6 bases). Trimming removed 5 bases at V and 2 bases at J, with 10 bases between. This CDR3 has 13 amino acids. CDR1 LNHDA and CDR2 SQIVND come from the germline V gene (reference sequence). This CDR3 reads CASSESGAYEQYF. The CDR3 coding sequence is TGTGCCAGTAGTGAATCAGGGGCCTACGAGCAGTACTTC.

The V gene is TRBV6-6, the J gene TRBJ2-7, with a possible D match to TRBD1 (6 bases). Germline CDR1 MNHNY, CDR2 SVGAGI (reference sequence). The V end lost 2 bases, the J end lost 7 bases, and 18 bases lay between the germline ends. This CDR3 region has 15 residues. The CDR3 nucleotides read TGTGCCAGCAGTTACGAGGGTAGGACAGCCGGGGAGCAGTACTTC. Translating gives CASSYEGRTAGEQYF.

This clone was observed a few times. This chain joins TRBV19 and TRBJ1-2; 8 bases agree with TRBD1. The CDR3 consists of 17 residues. The germline gives CDR1 LNHDA, CDR2 SQIVND (reference sequence). J lost 5 bases, V lost 4 bases, and 15 bases had no gene match. The DNA for the CDR3 is TGTGCCAGTAGTAGATCCGACAGGGGCCAGCCCTCTTATGGCTACACCTTC. Its protein product is CASSRSDRGQPSYGYTF.

The chain recombines TRBV4-1 with TRBJ1-6, with D unclear. Trimming left V 1 base short and J 8 bases short, with 15 bases between. There are 16 residues in the CDR3. Per germline, CDR1 MGHRA and CDR2 YSYEKL. For the CDR3, the DNA is TGCGCCAGCAGCCAAGTGGAGGGTATGGCCCATTCACCCCTCCACTTT. Residues: CASSQVEGMAHSPLHF.

The chain carries TRBV19 and TRBJ1-3; D gene unclear. In germline, CDR1 is LNHDA, CDR2 SQIVND (reference sequence). The CDR3 is made up of 14 amino acids. Trimming took 8 bases from V and 1 from J, leaving 12 bases between them. CDR3 DNA: TGTGCCAGTGCCCTCAGCGCTTCTGGAAACACCATATATTTT. Amino acids: CASALSASGNTIYF.